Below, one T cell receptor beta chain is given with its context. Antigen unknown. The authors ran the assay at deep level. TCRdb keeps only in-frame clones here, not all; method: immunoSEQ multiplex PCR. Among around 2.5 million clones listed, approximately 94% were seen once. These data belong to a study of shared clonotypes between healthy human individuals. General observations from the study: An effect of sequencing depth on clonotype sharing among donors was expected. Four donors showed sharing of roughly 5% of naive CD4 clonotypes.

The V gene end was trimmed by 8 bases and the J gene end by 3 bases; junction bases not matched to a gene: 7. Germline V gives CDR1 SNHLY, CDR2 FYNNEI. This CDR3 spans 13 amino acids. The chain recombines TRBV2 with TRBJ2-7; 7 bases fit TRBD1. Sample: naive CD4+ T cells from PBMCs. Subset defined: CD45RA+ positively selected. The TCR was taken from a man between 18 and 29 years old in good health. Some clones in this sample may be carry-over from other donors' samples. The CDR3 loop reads CASLGQANYEQYF. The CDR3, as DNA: TGTGCCAGCTTAGGACAGGCCAACTACGAGCAGTACTTC.